This is a list of T cell receptor beta chains from one sample in a study of cytomegalovirus exposure and HLA in healthy donors. Repertoires were generated with immunoSEQ multiplex PCR, while TCRdb's copy carries only in-frame clones and drops some. The profile covers roughly 150,000 clones, with roughly 88% appearing a single time and around 1.3% taken by the ten largest. The sample comprised PBMCs. Receptors originate from a boy aged 2-15 years in good health and CMV-seronegative. The CDR3 runs from the conserved cysteine through the conserved F or W. Fields, in order: clone size, D gene, J gene, V gene, CDR3 protein, CDR3 DNA. D genes are given only for firm matches. Expanded clones get a size class; other rows say once, few or many, or leave the size out.

NA NA TRBJ1-2 TRBV29-1 CSVRGGNTPGYTF TGCAGCGTTAGGGGGGGGAATACGCCGGGCTACACCTTC
once NA TRBJ1-6 TRBV6-6 CASSYLGDSKFKTLHF TGTGCCAGCAGTTACTTGGGAGATTCTAAATTCAAAACCCTCCACTTT
NA TRBD1 TRBJ1-1 TRBV18 CASSPTDRGTEAFF TGTGCCAGCTCACCCACGGACAGGGGCACTGAAGCTTTCTTT
NA TRBD2 TRBJ2-2 TRBV27 CASSLLAGGNTGELFF TGTGCCAGCAGTCTACTAGCGGGAGGCAACACCGGGGAGCTGTTTTTT
NA TRBD1 TRBJ1-1 TRBV6-6 CASLADRVLGTEAFF TGTGCCAGCCTGGCGGACAGGGTTCTGGGCACTGAAGCTTTCTTT
NA TRBD1 TRBJ1-2 TRBV19 CASRSAGQGTLYTF TGTGCCAGTAGATCCGCGGGACAGGGGACTCTCTACACCTTC
NA NA TRBJ2-1 TRBV5-4 CASSLRHEQFF TGTGCCAGCAGCCTTCGTCATGAGCAGTTCTTC
NA NA TRBJ1-6 TRBV19 CASSANPRRDNNSPLHF TGTGCCAGTAGTGCGAACCCCCGGCGCGACAATAATTCACCCCTCCACTTT
NA TRBD1 TRBJ1-2 TRBV7-8 CASSLAATGQGRTEVGYTF TGTGCCAGCAGCTTAGCGGCAACGGGACAGGGGCGTACCGAGGTTGGCTACACCTTC
NA NA TRBJ2-1 TRBV29-1 CSVEGSVSYNEQFF TGCAGCGTTGAAGGGTCAGTTTCCTACAATGAGCAGTTCTTC
NA TRBD1 TRBJ2-3 TRBV27 CASSSIGTGSDTQYF TGTGCCAGCAGTTCGATCGGGACAGGGTCCGATACGCAGTATTTT
NA TRBD2 TRBJ2-3 TRBV7-3 CASSFETSGRTDTQYF TGTGCCAGCAGCTTCGAGACTAGCGGGAGAACCGACACGCAGTATTTT
NA NA TRBJ1-2 TRBV19 CASSIALDTYGYTF TGTGCCAGTAGTATAGCCCTTGACACCTATGGCTACACCTTC
NA TRBD1 TRBJ1-1 TRBV27 CASSPGQVNTEAFF TGTGCCAGCAGCCCAGGACAGGTTAACACTGAAGCTTTCTTT
NA TRBD1 TRBJ1-1 TRBV5-8 CASSEITGDTEAFF TGTGCCAGCAGCGAAATCACAGGGGACACTGAAGCTTTCTTT
NA TRBD1 TRBJ1-2 TRBV6-5 CASSGPGQGAYGYTF TGTGCCAGCAGTGGCCCGGGACAGGGGGCATATGGCTACACCTTC
NA TRBD1 TRBJ1-2 TRBV11-2 CASSEDRGRAFYTF TGTGCCAGCAGCGAAGACAGGGGGCGAGCCTTCTACACCTTC
NA TRBD2 TRBJ2-2 TRBV5-1 CASRSGGATGELFF TGCGCCAGCAGATCGGGGGGGGCCACCGGGGAGCTGTTTTTT
NA NA TRBJ2-5 TRBV19 CASSMWSRTTGQETQYF TGTGCCAGTAGTATGTGGAGCCGTACTACAGGCCAAGAGACCCAGTACTTC
NA TRBD2 TRBJ2-5 TRBV7-9 CASSLGGLAGDPQYF TGTGCCAGCAGCTTAGGTGGTCTAGCGGGGGACCCCCAGTACTTC
NA TRBD1 TRBJ2-7 TRBV4-2 CASSQDLGRGREQYF TGTGCCAGCAGCCAAGATCTCGGCAGGGGGCGAGAGCAGTACTTC
NA TRBD1 TRBJ2-7 TRBV6-6 CASSYPQQGTIYEQYF TGTGCCAGCAGTTACCCCCAACAGGGGACGATCTACGAGCAGTACTTC
NA TRBD1 TRBJ1-1 TRBV6-6 CASSGTGGNTEAFF TGTGCCAGCAGCGGGACAGGGGGTAACACTGAAGCTTTCTTT
NA NA TRBJ1-5 TRBV11-2 CASSLTQGSNQPQHF TGTGCCAGCAGCTTAACGCAGGGGAGCAATCAGCCCCAGCATTTT
few NA TRBJ1-4 TRBV25-1 CASSERRAEKLFF TGTGCCAGCAGTGAACGGAGGGCTGAAAAACTGTTTTTT
few TRBD2 TRBJ2-5 TRBV30 CAWSPGTSDETQYF TGTGCCTGGAGTCCCGGGACTAGCGATGAGACCCAGTACTTC
NA NA TRBJ1-4 TRBV7-9 CASSLGSAESEKLFF TGTGCCAGCAGCTTAGGAAGTGCGGAGAGCGAAAAACTGTTTTTT
NA TRBD2 TRBJ2-7 TRBV5-1 CASSSRDYSGGYEQYF TGCGCCAGCAGCTCGAGGGACTATTCCGGGGGATACGAGCAGTACTTC
NA NA TRBJ1-3 TRBV15 CATSRNGGESGNTIYF TGTGCCACCAGCAGAAATGGGGGGGAGTCGGGAAACACCATATATTTT
NA NA TRBJ1-2 TRBV5-4 CASRPGLNYGYTF TGTGCCAGCAGGCCGGGACTTAACTATGGCTACACCTTC
NA TRBD2 TRBJ2-7 TRBV6-5 CASSEAGRYEQYF TGTGCCAGCAGTGAAGCGGGGCGTTACGAGCAGTACTTC
NA NA TRBJ1-6 TRBV27 CASSLFGELRSPLHF TGTGCCAGCAGTTTGTTCGGCGAACTAAGGTCACCCCTCCACTTT
NA NA TRBJ1-2 TRBV29-1 CSVEDHGGEANYGYTF TGCAGCGTTGAAGATCATGGAGGGGAGGCTAACTATGGCTACACCTTC